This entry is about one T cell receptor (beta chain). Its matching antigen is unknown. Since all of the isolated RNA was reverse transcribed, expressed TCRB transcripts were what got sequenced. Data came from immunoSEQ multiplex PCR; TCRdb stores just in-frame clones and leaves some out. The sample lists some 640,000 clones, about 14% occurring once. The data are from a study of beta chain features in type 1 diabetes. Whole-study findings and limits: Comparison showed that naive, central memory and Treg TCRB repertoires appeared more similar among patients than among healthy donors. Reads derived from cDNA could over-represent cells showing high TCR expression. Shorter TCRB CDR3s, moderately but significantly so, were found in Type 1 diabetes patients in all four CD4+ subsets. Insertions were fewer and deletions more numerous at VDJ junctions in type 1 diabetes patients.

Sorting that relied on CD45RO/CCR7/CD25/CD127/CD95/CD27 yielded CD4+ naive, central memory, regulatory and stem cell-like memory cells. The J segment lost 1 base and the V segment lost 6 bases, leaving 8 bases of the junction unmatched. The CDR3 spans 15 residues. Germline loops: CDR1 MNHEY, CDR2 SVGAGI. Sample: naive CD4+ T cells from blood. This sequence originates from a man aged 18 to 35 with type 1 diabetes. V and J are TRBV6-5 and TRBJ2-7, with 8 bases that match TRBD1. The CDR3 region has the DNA TGTGCCAGCAGACCCTCCAGGGGGCTTTCCTACGAGCAGTACTTC. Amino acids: CASRPSRGLSYEQYF.